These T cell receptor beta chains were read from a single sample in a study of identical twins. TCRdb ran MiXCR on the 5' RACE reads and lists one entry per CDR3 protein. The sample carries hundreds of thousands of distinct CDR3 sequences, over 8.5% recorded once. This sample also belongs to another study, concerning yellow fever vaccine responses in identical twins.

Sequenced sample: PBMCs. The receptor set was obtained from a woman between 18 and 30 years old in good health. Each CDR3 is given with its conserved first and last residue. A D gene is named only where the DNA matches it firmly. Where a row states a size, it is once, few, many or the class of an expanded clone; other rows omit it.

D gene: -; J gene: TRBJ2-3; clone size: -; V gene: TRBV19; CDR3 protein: CASRGVPTDTQYF; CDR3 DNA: TGTGCCAGTAGGGGGGTACCCACAGATACGCAGTATTTT
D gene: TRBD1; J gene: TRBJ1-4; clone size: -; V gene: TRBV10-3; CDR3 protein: CAISEGRDRGGMDRKLFF; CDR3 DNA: TGTGCCATCAGTGAGGGCAGGGACAGAGGGGGCATGGATCGAAAACTGTTTTTT
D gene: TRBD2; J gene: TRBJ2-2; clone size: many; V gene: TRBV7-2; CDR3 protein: CASSSLPGLAQTGELFF; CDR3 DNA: TGTGCCAGCAGCTCCCTACCGGGACTAGCGCAAACCGGGGAGCTGTTTTTT
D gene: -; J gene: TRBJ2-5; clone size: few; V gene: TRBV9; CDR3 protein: CASSVGQGIRDTGRETQYF; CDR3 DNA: TGTGCCAGCAGCGTAGGACAAGGAATTCGGGACACAGGACGAGAGACCCAGTACTTC
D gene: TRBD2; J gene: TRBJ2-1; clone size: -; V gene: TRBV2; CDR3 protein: CASSEEREAVMVENEQFF; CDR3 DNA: TGTGCCAGCAGTGAAGAGCGGGAGGCGGTGATGGTTGAGAATGAGCAGTTCTTC
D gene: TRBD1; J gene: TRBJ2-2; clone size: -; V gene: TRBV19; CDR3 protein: CASNPTGLDTGELFF; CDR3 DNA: TGTGCCAGTAACCCGACAGGGTTAGATACCGGGGAGCTGTTTTTT
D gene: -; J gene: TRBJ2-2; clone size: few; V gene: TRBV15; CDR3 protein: CATSRFLGGQNTGELFF; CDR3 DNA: TGTGCCACCAGCAGATTCCTCGGGGGGCAAAACACCGGGGAGCTGTTTTTT
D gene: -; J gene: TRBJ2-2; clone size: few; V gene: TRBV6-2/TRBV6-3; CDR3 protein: CASSYDTGELFF; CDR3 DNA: TGTGCCAGCAGTTACGACACCGGGGAGCTGTTTTTT
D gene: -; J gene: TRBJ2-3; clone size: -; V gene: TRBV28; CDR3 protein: CASSSAISGSGTDTQYF; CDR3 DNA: TGTGCCAGCAGTTCGGCAATTTCAGGGAGTGGTACAGATACGCAGTATTTT
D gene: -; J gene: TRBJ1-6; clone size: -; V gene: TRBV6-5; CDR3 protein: CASSYGSDSPLHF; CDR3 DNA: TGTGCCAGCAGTTACGGTTCGGATTCACCCCTCCACTTT
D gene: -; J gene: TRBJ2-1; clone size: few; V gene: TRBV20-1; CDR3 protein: CSARDHPGRYSGEQFF; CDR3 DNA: TGCAGTGCTAGAGATCACCCAGGGAGATACTCTGGTGAGCAGTTCTTC
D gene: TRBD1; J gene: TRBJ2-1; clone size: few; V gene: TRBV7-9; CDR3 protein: CASSFPGGFSYNEQFF; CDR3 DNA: TGTGCCAGCAGCTTCCCAGGGGGATTCTCCTACAATGAGCAGTTCTTC
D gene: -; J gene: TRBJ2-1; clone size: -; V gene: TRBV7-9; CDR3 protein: CASSFRSGPYNEQFF; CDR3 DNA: TGTGCCAGCAGCTTTAGGAGCGGCCCCTACAATGAGCAGTTCTTC
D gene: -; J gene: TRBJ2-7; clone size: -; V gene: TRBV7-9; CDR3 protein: CASSTTGSRNEQYF; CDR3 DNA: TGTGCCAGCAGCACAACAGGGTCGAGAAACGAGCAGTACTTC
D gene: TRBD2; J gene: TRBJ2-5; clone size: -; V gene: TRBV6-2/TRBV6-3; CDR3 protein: CASSYEVLAGGQETQYF; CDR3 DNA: TGTGCCAGCAGTTACGAAGTGCTAGCGGGAGGACAAGAGACCCAGTACTTC
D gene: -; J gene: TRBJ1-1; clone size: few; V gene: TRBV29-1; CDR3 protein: CSIGPGAGTEAFF; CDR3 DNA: TGCAGCATCGGGCCGGGGGCCGGTACTGAAGCTTTCTTT